This is a list of T cell receptor beta chains from one sample in a study of T cell changes during pregnancy in multiple sclerosis. The repertoire was sequenced with immunoSEQ multiplex PCR; TCRdb's copy has only in-frame clones and lacks some. The sample lists around 58,000 clones; more than 80% were seen once. The sample in question was CD4+ T cells from peripheral blood mononuclear cells, obtained after pregnancy. Source of these receptors: a female donor in good health, enrolled as a control in a pregnancy study. The CDR3 runs from the conserved cysteine through the conserved F or W. A D gene is named only where the DNA matches it firmly. Part of the rows lack a size; the others show once, few, many or a class for expanded clones.

>TRBV7-3|-|-|TRBJ2-6
CASSLQGTSGANVLTF
TGTGCCAGCAGCTTACAGGGAACATCTGGGGCCAACGTCCTGACTTTC
>TRBV6-4|-|-|TRBJ2-3
CASSALSADTQYF
TGTGCCAGCAGTGCCCTCTCTGCAGATACGCAGTATTTT
>TRBV6-5|-|-|TRBJ1-2
CASSYSDRRIGYTF
TGTGCCAGCAGTTACTCTGACAGGCGGATTGGCTACACCTTC
>TRBV11-2|-|-|TRBJ2-5
CASSFERGIETQYF
TGTGCCAGCAGCTTCGAACGGGGGATCGAGACCCAGTACTTC
>TRBV6-1|-|-|TRBJ1-2
CASTPRRGFGYGYTF
TGTGCCAGCACCCCGCGCAGGGGATTTGGCTATGGCTACACCTTC
>TRBV9|-|-|TRBJ2-3
CASSPRLETDTQYF
TGTGCCAGCAGCCCCCGACTAGAAACAGATACGCAGTATTTT
>TRBV2|-|-|TRBJ1-4
CANSHPGPGVGEKLFF
TGTGCCAATAGCCACCCGGGACCGGGGGTAGGTGAAAAACTGTTTTTT
>TRBV19|-|TRBD2|TRBJ2-1
CASSSGLAARGEQFF
TGTGCCAGTAGTTCGGGACTAGCGGCTCGGGGGGAGCAGTTCTTC
>TRBV7-8|-|TRBD1|TRBJ1-6
CAGGQRTRNSPLHF
TGTGCCGGGGGACAGCGTACACGGAATTCACCCCTCCACTTT
>TRBV5-4|-|-|TRBJ2-6
CASSLEAISGANVLTF
TGTGCCAGCAGCTTGGAAGCAATCTCTGGGGCCAACGTCCTGACTTTC
>TRBV7-9|-|TRBD2|TRBJ2-2
CASSLAGAPTNTGELFF
TGTGCCAGCAGTTTAGCGGGGGCCCCAACGAACACCGGGGAGCTGTTTTTT
>TRBV7-9|-|-|TRBJ2-4
CASSLEEIWLRGKNIQYF
TGTGCCAGCAGCCTAGAGGAGATTTGGCTTAGGGGCAAAAACATTCAGTACTTC
>TRBV28|-|TRBD1|TRBJ1-2
CASSFPTGSGANYGYTF
TGTGCCAGCAGTTTCCCGACAGGGAGTGGTGCTAACTATGGCTACACCTTC
>TRBV5-1|-|TRBD1|TRBJ2-5
CASSWTGTGEETQYF
TGCGCCAGCAGCTGGACCGGGACAGGGGAAGAGACCCAGTACTTC
>TRBV19|-|TRBD1|TRBJ1-2
CASSTLPGQGSINYGYTF
TGTGCCAGTAGTACGTTGCCGGGACAGGGATCAATTAACTATGGCTACACCTTC
>TRBV18|once|-|TRBJ1-5
CASSPNTGHNQPQHF
TGTGCCAGCTCACCAAACACAGGGCACAATCAGCCCCAGCATTTT
>TRBV19|-|-|TRBJ2-2
CASSRTRNTGELFF
TGTGCCAGTAGTAGGACAAGGAACACCGGGGAGCTGTTTTTT
>TRBV10-3|-|TRBD1|TRBJ1-1
CAIKTGQANTEAFF
TGTGCCATCAAGACCGGACAGGCGAACACTGAAGCTTTCTTT
>TRBV6-6|-|TRBD2|TRBJ2-3
CASSPWAGGGGDTQYF
TGTGCCAGCTCCCCTTGGGCGGGGGGTGGGGGGGATACGCAGTATTTT
>TRBV19|-|-|TRBJ1-5
CASSIGNSNQPQHF
TGTGCCAGTAGTATCGGGAATAGCAATCAGCCCCAGCATTTT
>TRBV7-9|-|TRBD2|TRBJ2-5
CASSPGLGGETQYF
TGTGCCAGCAGCCCTGGACTGGGAGGGGAGACCCAGTACTTC
>TRBV25-1|-|-|TRBJ1-6
CASSDEFYNSPLHF
TGTGCCAGCAGTGACGAGTTCTATAATTCACCCCTCCACTTT
>TRBV19|-|-|TRBJ1-3
CASSIMGTSSGGNTIYF
TGTGCCAGTAGTATAATGGGGACTTCCTCAGGGGGAAACACCATATATTTT
>TRBV9|-|-|TRBJ2-1
CASSVAPFQDEQFF
TGTGCCAGCAGCGTAGCTCCCTTCCAGGATGAGCAGTTCTTC
>TRBV21-1|-|-|TRBJ2-7
CASSKAVWTSGHLRGNEQYF
TGTGCCAGCAGCAAAGCGGTGTGGACTAGCGGCCACCTCCGGGGGAACGAGCAGTACTTC
>TRBV7-2|-|TRBD2|TRBJ2-1
CASNQMGGSYNEQFF
TGTGCCAGCAATCAGATGGGGGGGTCCTACAATGAGCAGTTCTTC
>TRBV2|-|-|TRBJ1-2
CASSKEADFRGYTF
TGTGCCAGCAGCAAGGAAGCCGACTTTAGGGGCTACACCTTC
>TRBV29-1|-|TRBD1|TRBJ1-2
CSVGQGGDGYGYTF
TGCAGCGTTGGACAGGGTGGTGACGGCTATGGCTACACCTTC
>TRBV9|-|-|TRBJ1-1
CASSFRHEGAEAFF
TGTGCCAGCAGCTTCCGGCATGAGGGGGCTGAAGCTTTCTTT
>TRBV5-6|-|-|TRBJ1-2
CASRVYRVAEGYTF
TGTGCCAGCAGAGTCTACAGGGTTGCGGAAGGCTACACCTTC
>TRBV5-5|-|-|TRBJ2-2
CASSFTDRALGELFF
TGTGCCAGCAGCTTTACCGACAGAGCTCTCGGGGAGCTGTTTTTT
>TRBV7-3|-|TRBD1|TRBJ1-1
CASSLTGGPNTEAFF
TGTGCCAGCAGCTTAACAGGGGGCCCGAACACTGAAGCTTTCTTT
>TRBV5-4|-|TRBD1|TRBJ1-2
CASSLERTGGHGYTF
TGTGCCAGCAGCTTGGAGCGGACAGGGGGCCATGGCTACACCTTC
>TRBV9|-|TRBD2|TRBJ2-5
CASSEASGGAGRETQYF
TGTGCCAGCAGCGAGGCTAGCGGGGGGGCCGGGCGGGAGACCCAGTACTTC
>TRBV30|-|-|TRBJ1-4
CAWSRQGNEKLFF
TGTGCCTGGAGTCGGCAGGGTAATGAAAAACTGTTTTTT
>TRBV6-5|once|-|TRBJ1-1
CASSRGGTEAFF
TGTGCCAGCTCAAGGGGTGGCACTGAAGCTTTCTTT
>TRBV13|-|TRBD1|TRBJ2-7
CASSGTGVYEQYF
TGTGCCAGCAGCGGTACAGGGGTTTACGAGCAGTACTTC
>TRBV5-1|-|TRBD1|TRBJ1-5
CASSLGDRGNQPQHF
TGCGCCAGCAGCTTGGGGGACAGGGGCAATCAGCCCCAGCATTTT
>TRBV7-2|-|-|TRBJ1-1
CASSHIRTEAFF
TGTGCCAGCAGCCACATCAGGACTGAAGCTTTCTTT
>TRBV7-2|-|TRBD1|TRBJ2-7
CASSPGTEYYEQYF
TGTGCCAGCAGCCCCGGGACAGAGTACTACGAGCAGTACTTC
>TRBV7-3|-|-|TRBJ1-1
CASSLKGGVKAFF
TGTGCCAGCAGCCTTAAAGGGGGAGTGAAAGCTTTCTTT
>TRBV5-1|-|TRBD1|TRBJ2-1
CASRDRDYNEQFF
TGCGCCAGCAGGGACAGGGACTACAATGAGCAGTTCTTC
>TRBV5-1|-|-|TRBJ2-1
CASRKAYSSYNEQFF
TGCGCCAGCAGAAAAGCGTATAGCTCCTACAATGAGCAGTTCTTC
>TRBV2|-|TRBD1|TRBJ1-2
CASSAGQVEGYTF
TGTGCCAGCAGTGCCGGACAGGTTGAAGGCTACACCTTC
>TRBV12-5|-|TRBD1|TRBJ1-4
CASGLVPGTDNEKLFF
TGTGCTAGTGGTTTGGTCCCCGGGACAGATAATGAAAAACTGTTTTTT
>TRBV6-6|once|TRBD1|TRBJ2-3
CASRIRQGMYTQYF
TGTGCCAGCAGAATCAGACAGGGGATGTATACGCAGTATTTT
>TRBV7-8|-|TRBD1|TRBJ1-5
CASSKAGTGDSNQPQHF
TGTGCCAGCAGCAAGGCGGGGACAGGGGATAGCAATCAGCCCCAGCATTTT
>TRBV7-9|-|TRBD1|TRBJ2-2
CASSYGQANTGELFF
TGTGCCAGCAGCTATGGACAGGCTAACACCGGGGAGCTGTTTTTT
>TRBV10-3|-|-|TRBJ1-5
CAISESGKGDQPQHF
TGTGCCATCAGTGAGTCGGGAAAGGGGGATCAGCCCCAGCATTTT
>TRBV12-5|-|TRBD2|TRBJ2-5
CASTLAGGGETQYF
TGTGCTAGTACCCTCGCGGGGGGCGGGGAGACCCAGTACTTC
>TRBV7-2|-|-|TRBJ1-6
CASSLGGSGSPLHF
TGTGCCAGCAGCTTAGGGGGCTCAGGGTCACCCCTCCACTTT
>TRBV4-1|-|-|TRBJ1-5
CASSQAEVSVNQPQHF
TGCGCCAGCAGCCAGGCCGAGGTTTCCGTAAATCAGCCCCAGCATTTT
>TRBV10-3|-|TRBD1|TRBJ2-1
CAISELPGQGTIF
TGTGCCATCAGTGAGTTACCGGGACAGGGGACAATCTTC
>TRBV27|-|TRBD1|TRBJ2-5
CASSVYSDRPRETQYF
TGTGCCAGCAGTGTCTACTCGGACAGGCCCCGGGAGACCCAGTACTTC
>TRBV10-3|-|-|TRBJ2-1
CAISDTGNNEQFF
TGTGCCATCAGTGATACGGGAAACAATGAGCAGTTCTTC
>TRBV30|-|-|TRBJ2-3
CAWRRTASTDTQYF
TGTGCCTGGAGGCGGACAGCGAGCACAGATACGCAGTATTTT
>TRBV5-1|-|-|TRBJ2-6
CASSLRQSNSGANVLTF
TGCGCCAGCAGCTTGAGACAGTCCAACTCTGGGGCCAACGTCCTGACTTTC